One sample yielded the 28 T cell receptor beta chains listed below, sequenced in a study of identical twins. TCRdb analysed the 5' RACE reads with MiXCR anew, one entry per CDR3 protein. The sample includes approximately 300,000 distinct CDR3 sequences, over 8.5% of them seen just once. This sample was also put to use in a study of yellow fever vaccine responses in identical twins.

The source material was CD8+ T cells sorted from blood. The receptors stem from a woman aged 18-35 years in good health.

The sample holds many counts of this clonotype. The rearrangement uses TRBV24-1 and TRBJ2-1; tentatively, D is TRBD1 or TRBD2 (5 bases each). Germline CDR1 reads KGHDR; CDR2 reads SFDVKD. The CDR3 consists of 17 residues. Trimming pared 4 bases from V and 2 bases from J, leaving 17 bases between. The CDR3: CATSDRDLRGPYNEQFF. The DNA of the CDR3 is TGTGCCACCAGTGACCGGGACCTTAGAGGGCCCTACAATGAGCAGTTCTTC.

A few counts support this clonotype. This rearrangement joins TRBV19 to TRBJ2-1; possibly TRBD2 for D (6 bases). Trimming pared 5 bases from V and 10 bases from J, leaving 12 bases between. The CDR3 extends over 12 amino acids. CDR1 and CDR2 from the germline V gene are LNHDA and SQIVND (reference sequence). The CDR3 here is CASSSLGREQFF. The CDR3 DNA reads TGTGCCAGTAGTTCCCTTGGGAGGGAGCAGTTCTTC.

The chain recombines TRBV6-1 with TRBJ2-7; TRBD1 is a possible D gene (7 bases). Germline V CDR1 and CDR2: MNHNS, SASEGT. The ends were cut back, 5 bases at V and 3 bases at J, with 23 bases in the middle. The CDR3 length is 17 residues. The CDR3 protein is CASSHPQAGTVYYEQYF. CDR3 nucleotides: TGTGCCAGCAGTCATCCTCAGGCGGGGACAGTCTACTACGAGCAGTACTTC.

The table lists this clonotype with many counts. The V and J genes are TRBV27 and TRBJ1-2; 9 bases are shared with TRBD1. From germline, CDR1 is MNHEY and CDR2 SMNVEV (reference sequence). The CDR3 is 16 residues long. The ends lost 5 bases at V and 4 bases at J; junction bases unmatched: 11. CDR3 region: CASSKGTGYSPYGYTF. In DNA form, the CDR3 reads TGTGCCAGCAGTAAGGGGACAGGGTACTCTCCCTATGGCTACACCTTC.

This chain links TRBV3-1 with TRBJ1-2, with unresolved D. The CDR3 runs to 14 residues. V was trimmed by 0 bases and J by 8 bases, leaving 13 bases between them. The germline gives CDR1 LGHDT, CDR2 YNNKEL (reference sequence). This CDR3 is CASSQDLGGEGYTF. The CDR3 nucleotides are TGTGCCAGCAGCCAAGATCTTGGTGGAGAAGGCTACACCTTC.

This clonotype came up many times. V usage is TRBV4-3 and J usage is TRBJ2-7, with 8 bases fitting TRBD1. CDR1 and CDR2 (germline): LGHNA, YSLEER. The V segment lost 2 bases and the J segment 1 base; nucleotides outside the gene matches: 4. The CDR3 spans 15 residues. The CDR3 loop is CASSQSRDRSYEQYF. Here the CDR3 DNA reads TGCGCCAGCAGCCAATCCCGGGACAGGTCCTACGAGCAGTACTTC.

This clonotype was seen ten or more times. This chain links TRBV15 with TRBJ1-1; TRBD1 is a possible D gene (5 bases). The V and J ends lost 0 bases and 0 bases respectively, with 11 bases between them. This CDR3 comprises 16 residues. Germline CDR1 is LNHNV and CDR2 is YYDKDF (reference sequence). CDR3 sequence (DNA): TGTGCCACCAGCAGAGATAAAGTGGGACTGAACACTGAAGCTTTCTTT. The encoded protein is CATSRDKVGLNTEAFF.

This clonotype was seen many times. V usage is TRBV15 and J usage is TRBJ1-3; no clear D gene. Trimming removed 0 bases from V and 0 bases from J, with 9 bases in between. The CDR3 covers 16 residues. CDR1 is LNHNV and CDR2 is YYDKDF in the germline V gene (reference sequence). The CDR3 sequence is CATSRDRGASGNTIYF. The CDR3 nucleotides read TGTGCCACCAGCAGAGATCGGGGTGCCTCTGGAAACACCATATATTTT.

The DNA of the CDR3 is TGTGCCAGCAGCCCCGCCTTCTGGGAGACCCAGTACTTC. It encodes CASSPAFWETQYF. The V gene is TRBV3-1, the J gene TRBJ2-5; no firm D call. The V gene's germline CDR1 is LGHDT and CDR2 YNNKEL (reference sequence). CDR3 size: 13 residues. Between the trimmed V and J ends, which lost 4 bases and 5 bases, there was a span of 11 bases.

The chain carries TRBV18 and TRBJ2-3; 10 bases match TRBD2. This CDR3 region has 18 residues. The V gene's germline CDR1 is KGHSH and CDR2 LQKENI. With 3 bases clipped from V and 0 bases from J, the junction kept 9 bases outside the gene matches. Written as DNA, the CDR3 is TGTGCCAGCTCACCTTTTTTGGGACTAGCGTCAAGCACAGATACGCAGTATTTT. Protein: CASSPFLGLASSTDTQYF. Full variable domain (outside the CDR3, taken from reference TRBV18 and TRBJ2-3): NAGVMQNPRHLVRRRGQEARLRCSPMKGHSHVYWYRQLPEEGLKFMVYLQKENIIDESGMPKERFSAEFPKEGPSILRIQQVVRGDSAAYFCASSPFLGLASSTDTQYFGPGTRLTVL.

This clonotype showed up just a few times. The V gene is TRBV11-2, the J gene TRBJ1-2, with 7 bases matching TRBD1. With V trimmed by 1 base and J by 2 bases, 4 bases remained unmatched. Germline-derived CDR1 and CDR2 are SGHAT and FQNNGV. The CDR3 runs 15 residues. The CDR3 here is CASSLGQGVNYGYTF. In DNA form, the CDR3 reads TGTGCCAGCAGCTTAGGACAGGGAGTCAACTATGGCTACACCTTC.

This clonotype appeared many times. The rearrangement joins TRBV5-1 to TRBJ2-2; the D gene is possibly TRBD2 (6 bases). Trimming removed 0 bases from V and 4 bases from J, with 16 bases in between. The V gene's germline CDR1 is SGHRS and CDR2 YFSETQ. The CDR3 length is 17 residues. The CDR3 DNA follows: TGCGCCAGCAGCTTGGATGTTGCGGGATTCACCACCGGGGAGCTGTTTTTT. Translating it yields CASSLDVAGFTTGELFF.

The genes are TRBV7-3 and TRBJ1-6, with 7 bases matching TRBD1. With 5 bases clipped from V and 9 bases from J, the junction kept 10 bases outside the gene matches. The CDR3 is made up of 15 amino acids. CDR1 is SGHTA and CDR2 is FQGTGA in the germline V gene. The CDR3 region has the DNA TGTGCCAGCAGCATAGACGGGACAGCGGGTTCACCCCTCCACTTT. This gives the protein CASSIDGTAGSPLHF.

This clonotype was found a few times. The gene calls are TRBV15 and TRBJ1-4; tentatively, D is TRBD1 (6 bases). This CDR3 region has 14 residues. CDR1 is LNHNV, CDR2 YYDKDF, per germline (reference sequence). The ends were cut back, 6 bases at V and 7 bases at J, with 15 bases in the middle. The DNA of the CDR3 is TGTGCCACCAGGGTCGGCAGGGGTGGTGAAAAACTGTTTTTT. Translation gives CATRVGRGGEKLFF.

V usage is TRBV10-3 and J usage is TRBJ2-7; 7 nucleotides match TRBD1. The CDR3 sequence is 13 residues long. J lost 2 bases, V lost 6 bases, and 4 bases had no gene match. Germline assignment: CDR1 ENHRY and CDR2 SYGVKD. The CDR3 protein is CAIRGTEAYEQYF. The CDR3 DNA follows: TGTGCCATCAGGGGGACAGAAGCCTACGAGCAGTACTTC.

This clonotype occurred many times. The chain has TRBV20-1 and TRBJ1-1; 9 bases map to TRBD1. With V trimmed by 7 bases and J by 5 bases, 14 bases remained unmatched. The CDR3 has 15 amino acids. The germline CDR1 and CDR2 sequences are DFQATT and SNEGSKA (reference sequence). CDR3 sequence reads: CSVTFPGQGSTEAFF. The CDR3 region has the DNA TGCAGTGTTACCTTTCCGGGACAGGGAAGTACTGAAGCTTTCTTT.

This clonotype was detected a few times. The V gene is TRBV12-3 or TRBV12-4, the J gene TRBJ2-7; TRBD2 might be the D (5 bases). V was shortened by 6 bases and J by 3 bases, with 12 bases between the two germline ends. The CDR3 is 13 residues long. The CDR3 DNA sequence: TGTGCCAGCAGCGACGAGCGGAACTACGAGCAGTACTTC. Its protein is CASSDERNYEQYF.

This chain joins TRBV7-6 and TRBJ2-5; 7 bases match TRBD1. With V trimmed by 6 bases and J by 1 base, 8 bases remained unmatched. CDR3 length: 15 residues. From germline, CDR1 is SGHVS and CDR2 FNYEAQ. CDR3 DNA: TGTGCCAGCAGATCGTGGGACAGAAGCCAAGAGACCCAGTACTTC. Amino acid sequence: CASRSWDRSQETQYF.

The rearrangement joins TRBV12-3 or TRBV12-4 to TRBJ1-6, with D unclear. The ends were cut back, 5 bases at V and 10 bases at J, with 18 bases in the middle. The CDR3 sequence is 15 residues long. In DNA, the CDR3 is TGTGCCAGCAGTGAGACCGGGGTCCGACGGTCACCCCTCCACTTT. It encodes CASSETGVRRSPLHF.

V and J are TRBV9 and TRBJ2-1, with TRBD1 matching over 9 bases. J gave up 6 bases and V 0 bases, and 4 bases lay outside the gene matches. The CDR3 is 15 amino acids. Germline assignment: CDR1 SGDLS and CDR2 YYNGEE. CDR3 nucleotide sequence: TGTGCCAGCAGCGTAGCCGGGACAGGGAGCAATGAGCAGTTCTTC. This encodes CASSVAGTGSNEQFF. Full variable domain (outside the CDR3, taken from reference TRBV9 and TRBJ2-1): DSGVTQTPKHLITATGQRVTLRCSPRSGDLSVYWYQQSLDQGLQFLIQYYNGEERAKGNILERFSAQQFPDLHSELNLSSLELGDSALYFCASSVAGTGSNEQFFGPGTRLTVL.

This clonotype has only a few counts. V gene TRBV10-3 combines with J gene TRBJ2-2; TRBD2 matches at 7 bases. The germline gives CDR1 ENHRY, CDR2 SYGVKD. J was trimmed by 4 bases and V by 10 bases; bases with no gene match: 3. The CDR3 is made up of 12 amino acids. In DNA form, the CDR3 reads TGTGCCACCGTAGCGGGCACCGGGGAGCTGTTTTTT. Translated: CATVAGTGELFF.

The sample holds a few counts of this clonotype. The chain recombines TRBV11-2 with TRBJ2-7; TRBD1 matches at 7 bases. V dropped 3 bases and J dropped 5; count of bases not matched to a gene: 4. This CDR3 comprises 13 residues. Germline V CDR1 and CDR2: SGHAT, FQNNGV. The CDR3 DNA follows: TGTGCCAGCAGCTTTGAGGGGGCGGACGAGCAGTACTTC. It codes for CASSFEGADEQYF.

This clonotype was counted between two and nine times. The chain recombines TRBV6-2 or TRBV6-3 with TRBJ2-5, with TRBD2 matching over 10 bases. Unmatched junction bases numbered 13, after V lost 0 bases and J lost 0 bases. Per germline, CDR1 MNHEY and CDR2 SVGEGT. The CDR3 totals 20 residues. The CDR3 here is CASSYSTSGRAYPHQETQYF. CDR3 coding DNA: TGTGCCAGCAGTTACTCGACCAGCGGGAGGGCCTACCCCCACCAAGAGACCCAGTACTTC.

The genes are TRBV4-3 and TRBJ2-7, with D uncertain. The germline V gene encodes CDR1 LGHNA and CDR2 YSLEER. The CDR3 consists of 15 residues. The V end was cut by 0 bases, the J end by 3 bases, with 12 bases between. The CDR3 here is CASSQDDSGHYEQYF. Here the CDR3 DNA reads TGCGCCAGCAGCCAAGACGACTCAGGTCACTACGAGCAGTACTTC.

The V call is TRBV5-8, the J call TRBJ1-1; perhaps TRBD1 as D (5 bases). There are 18 residues in the CDR3. V lost 3 bases and J 0 bases, leaving 21 bases between the germline ends. Looked up from germline, CDR1 is SGHTS and CDR2 is YDEGEE. CDR3 in amino acids: CASSSTAPGGTMNTEAFF. The CDR3 bases are TGTGCCAGCAGCTCCACGGCCCCCGGGGGTACAATGAACACTGAAGCTTTCTTT.

This clonotype turned up a few times. The V call is TRBV11-2, the J call TRBJ1-5; D unclear. CDR3 length: 15 amino acids. CDR1 SGHAT and CDR2 FQNNGV come from the germline V gene. The germline V and J ends were trimmed by 0 bases and 4 bases, with 10 bases remaining between them. CDR3 protein: CASSLEAAVNQPQHF. Written as DNA, the CDR3 is TGTGCCAGCAGCTTAGAGGCGGCAGTTAATCAGCCCCAGCATTTT.

This clonotype was seen repeatedly, ten times or more. The V and J genes are TRBV25-1 and TRBJ2-7, with D unclear. The CDR3 contains 11 residues. Germline CDR1 MGHDK, CDR2 SYGVNS. Trimming took off 2 bases at V and 5 bases at J, with 4 bases between the two ends. The CDR3 spells CASSEINEQYF. In DNA form, the CDR3 reads TGTGCCAGCAGTGAAATTAACGAGCAGTACTTC.

Concerning this clonotype itself: Germline and junction disagree at one end, which may indicate a read error. The genes are TRBV3-1 and TRBJ2-6; possibly TRBD1 for D (6 bases). Germline loops: CDR1 LGHDT, CDR2 YNNKEL (reference sequence). This CDR3 spans 18 amino acids. The CDR3 sequence: CACSQLTGAASGANVLTF. The CDR3 DNA is TGTGCCTGCAGCCAACTGACAGGTGCGGCCTCTGGGGCCAACGTCCTGACTTTC.